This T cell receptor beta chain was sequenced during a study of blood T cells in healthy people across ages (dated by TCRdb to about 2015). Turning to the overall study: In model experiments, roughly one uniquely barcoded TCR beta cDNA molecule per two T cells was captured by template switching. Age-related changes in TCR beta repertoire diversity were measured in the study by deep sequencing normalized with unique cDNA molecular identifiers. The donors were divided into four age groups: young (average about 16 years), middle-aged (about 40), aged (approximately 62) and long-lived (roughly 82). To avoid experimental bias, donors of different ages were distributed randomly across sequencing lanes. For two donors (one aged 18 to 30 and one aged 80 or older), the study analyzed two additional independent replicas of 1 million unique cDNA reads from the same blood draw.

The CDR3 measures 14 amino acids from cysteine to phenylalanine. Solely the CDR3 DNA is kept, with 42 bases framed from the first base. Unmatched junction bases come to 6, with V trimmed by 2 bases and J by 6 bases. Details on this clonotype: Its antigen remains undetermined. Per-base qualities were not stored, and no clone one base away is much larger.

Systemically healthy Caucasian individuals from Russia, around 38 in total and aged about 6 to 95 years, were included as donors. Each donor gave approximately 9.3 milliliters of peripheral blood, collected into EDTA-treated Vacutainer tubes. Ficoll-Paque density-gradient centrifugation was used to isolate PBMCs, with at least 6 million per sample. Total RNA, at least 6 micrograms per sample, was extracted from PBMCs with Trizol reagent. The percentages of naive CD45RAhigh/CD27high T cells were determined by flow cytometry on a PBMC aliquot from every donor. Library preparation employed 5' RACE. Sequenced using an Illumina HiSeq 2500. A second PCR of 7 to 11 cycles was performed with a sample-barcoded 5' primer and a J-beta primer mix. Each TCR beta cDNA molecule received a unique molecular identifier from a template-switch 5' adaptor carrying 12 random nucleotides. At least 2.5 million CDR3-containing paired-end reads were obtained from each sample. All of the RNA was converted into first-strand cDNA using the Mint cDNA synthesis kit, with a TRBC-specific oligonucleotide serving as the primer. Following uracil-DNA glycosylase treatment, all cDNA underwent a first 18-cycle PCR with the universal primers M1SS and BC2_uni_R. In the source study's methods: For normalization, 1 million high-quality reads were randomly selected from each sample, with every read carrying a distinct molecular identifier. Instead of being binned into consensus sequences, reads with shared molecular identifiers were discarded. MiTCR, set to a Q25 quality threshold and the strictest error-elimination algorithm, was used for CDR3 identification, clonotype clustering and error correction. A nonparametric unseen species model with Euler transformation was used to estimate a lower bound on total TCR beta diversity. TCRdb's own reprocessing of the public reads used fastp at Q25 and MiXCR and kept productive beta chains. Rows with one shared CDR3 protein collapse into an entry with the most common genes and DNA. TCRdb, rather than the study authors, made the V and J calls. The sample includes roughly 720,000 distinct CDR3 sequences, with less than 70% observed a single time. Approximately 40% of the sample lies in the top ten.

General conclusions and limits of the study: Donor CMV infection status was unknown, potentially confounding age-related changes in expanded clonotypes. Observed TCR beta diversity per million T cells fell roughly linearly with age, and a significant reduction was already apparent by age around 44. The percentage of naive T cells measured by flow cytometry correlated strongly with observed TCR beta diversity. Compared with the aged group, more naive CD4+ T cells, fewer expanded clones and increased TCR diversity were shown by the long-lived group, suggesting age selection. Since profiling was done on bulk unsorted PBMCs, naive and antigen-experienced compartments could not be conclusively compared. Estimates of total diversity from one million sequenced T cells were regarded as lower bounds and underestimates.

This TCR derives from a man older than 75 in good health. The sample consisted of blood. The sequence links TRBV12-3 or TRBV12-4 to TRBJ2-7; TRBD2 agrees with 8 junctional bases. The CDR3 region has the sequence CASSLTGGPLEQYF. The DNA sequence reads TGTGCCAGCAGTTTAACGGGAGGGCCTCTCGAGCAGTACTTC.